This passage covers 26 T cell receptor beta chains from one sample sequenced in a study of cytomegalovirus exposure and HLA in healthy donors (dated by TCRdb to about 2017). The library was generated by the immunoSEQ multiplex PCR assay. A mixture of 60 forward primers for TCR Vbeta segments and 13 reverse primers for TCR Jbeta segments was used in the multiplex PCR. TCRdb took over this immuneACCESS table, retaining in-frame rearrangements with V and J assigned. Such tables are incomplete; in checked studies, under half of the missing clones stem from an unresolved V gene, and the remainder is unexplained. Present in this sample are about 190,000 clones, around 85% of which were seen just once. 1% of the sample rests with the top ten. The sequencing sample was made of PBMCs. Receptors originate from a boy younger than 10 in good health and CMV-seronegative.

The chain employs TRBV2 and TRBJ2-2; maybe TRBD1 (5 bases). Trimming pared 6 bases from V and 6 bases from J, leaving 11 bases between. Germline V gene sequence: CDR1 SNHLY, CDR2 FYNNEI. The CDR3 loop spans 13 amino acids. CDR3 DNA sequence: TGTGCCAGCAGCGAGCAGGGTGCCGGGGAGCTGTTTTTT. Its translation: CASSEQGAGELFF.

The chain has TRBV4-1 and TRBJ1-4; possibly TRBD1 for D (5 bases). This CDR3 spans 16 amino acids. Trimming took off 1 base at V and 7 bases at J, with 16 bases between the two ends. Germline-derived CDR1 and CDR2 are MGHRA and YSYEKL. CDR3 bases: TGCGCCAGCAGCCAAGGACGCGGGGGGGGATTTGAAAAACTGTTTTTT. Amino acid sequence: CASSQGRGGGFEKLFF.

The rearrangement joins TRBV5-6 to TRBJ2-5; 11 bases match TRBD1. The J call is uncertain, as TRBJ2-7 better fits the DNA end. This CDR3 comprises 15 residues. Germline assignment: CDR1 SGHDT and CDR2 YYEEEE. The CDR3 DNA reads TGTGCCAGCAGCTTCGGGACAGGGGGTTTTTACGAGCAGTACTTC. Protein product: CASSFGTGGFYEQYF.

The V gene is TRBV6-5, the J gene TRBJ2-2, with 10 bases fitting TRBD2. This CDR3 region has 14 residues. The trim removed 10 bases at V and 0 bases at J, leaving 2 bases unmatched. CDR1 is MNHEY, CDR2 SVGAGI, per germline. The CDR3 DNA follows: TGTGCCACCGGACTAGCGGCGAACACCGGGGAGCTGTTTTTT. Protein: CATGLAANTGELFF.

The chain employs TRBV6-5 and TRBJ2-1; 7 bases fit TRBD1. J was trimmed by 2 bases and V by 5 bases; bases with no gene match: 3. CDR1 and CDR2 (germline): MNHEY, SVGAGI. The CDR3 length is 14 residues. The CDR3 nucleotides are TGTGCCAGCAGTCAGGGGGTCACCTACAATGAGCAGTTCTTC. Its protein product is CASSQGVTYNEQFF.

This chain links TRBV19 with TRBJ2-1; no clear D. Germline CDR1 and CDR2: LNHDA and SQIVND (reference sequence). The CDR3 totals 11 residues. Trimming took 3 bases from V and 6 from J, leaving 3 bases between them. The CDR3 spells CASSISNEQFF. CDR3 nucleotides: TGTGCCAGTAGTATTAGCAATGAGCAGTTCTTC. The whole variable domain, remainder taken from reference TRBV19 and TRBJ2-1, is DGGITQSPKYLFRKEGQNVTLSCEQNLNHDAMYWYRQDPGQGLRLIYYSQIVNDFQKGDIAEGYSVSREKKESFPLTVTSAQKNPTAFYLCASSISNEQFFGPGTRLTVL.

The V and J genes are TRBV9 and TRBJ2-5, with 8 bases identical to TRBD1. V trimming: 1 base; J trimming: 2 bases; junction bases outside the gene matches: 4. This CDR3 is built from 15 residues. CDR1 is SGDLS, CDR2 YYNGEE, per germline. DNA for the CDR3: TGTGCCAGCAGCGTAACCGGGACAGGTCAAGAGACCCAGTACTTC. This encodes CASSVTGTGQETQYF.

This clone occurred a few times. The chain is built from TRBV7-8 and TRBJ2-7; 8 bases match TRBD1. Germline V gives CDR1 SGHVS, CDR2 FQNEAQ. The CDR3 is made up of 17 amino acids. The J segment lost 6 bases and the V segment lost 1 base, leaving 14 bases of the junction unmatched. The CDR3 spells CASSLGRTGPGVSEQYV. As DNA, the CDR3 is TGTGCCAGCAGCTTAGGTCGGACAGGGCCAGGGGTATCCGAGCAGTACGTC.

V usage is TRBV30 and J usage is TRBJ2-1, with 10 bases that match TRBD2. The CDR3 is 13 residues long. CDR1 is GTSNPN and CDR2 is SVGIG in the germline V gene (reference sequence). V trimming: 8 bases; J trimming: 4 bases; junction bases outside the gene matches: 5. CDR3: CAESGGGYNEQFF. CDR3 sequence (DNA): TGTGCCGAAAGCGGGGGGGGTTACAATGAGCAGTTCTTC.

This sequence joins TRBV29-1 and TRBJ2-7, with TRBD1 as a possible D gene (5 bases). The CDR3 is 19 residues long. The V and J ends lost 1 base and 3 bases respectively, with 28 bases between them. CDR1 is SQVTM, CDR2 ANQGSEA, per germline. The CDR3, as DNA: TGCAGCGTTGAAGTCCACAACCGGGTGGCTCGACAGACGCTCTACGAGCAGTACTTC. Amino acid sequence: CSVEVHNRVARQTLYEQYF.

This clone turned up a few times. The V gene is TRBV2, the J gene TRBJ2-1; TRBD2 aligns across 8 bases. The CDR3 spans 14 residues. The germline gives CDR1 SNHLY, CDR2 FYNNEI. V lost 4 bases, J lost 6 bases, and 5 bases stayed unmatched. This CDR3 reads CASSVGGGFNEQFF. CDR3 DNA sequence: TGTGCCAGCAGTGTGGGCGGGGGGTTCAATGAGCAGTTCTTC.

The V and J genes are TRBV6-1 and TRBJ2-7; 7 positions match TRBD1. The V gene end was trimmed by 7 bases and the J gene end by 2 bases; junction bases not matched to a gene: 8. From germline, CDR1 is MNHNS and CDR2 SASEGT. The CDR3 loop spans 14 amino acids. CDR3 bases: TGTGCCAGCACCCTCCGACAGGGCCCCTACGAGCAGTACTTC. It specifies CASTLRQGPYEQYF.

The chain couples TRBV5-1 to TRBJ1-3, with 8 nucleotides matching TRBD1. J lost 1 base, V lost 3 bases, and 6 bases had no gene match. From germline, CDR1 is SGHRS and CDR2 YFSETQ. CDR3 length equals 16 residues. Here the CDR3 DNA reads TGCGCCAGCAGCTCACCACAGGGGGAGTCTGGAAACACCATATATTTT. Translated: CASSSPQGESGNTIYF.

This rearrangement joins TRBV18 to TRBJ1-5, with TRBD1 as a possible D gene (6 bases). The V end lost 5 bases, the J end lost 7 bases, and 15 bases lay between the germline ends. This CDR3 region has 14 residues. Germline lookup yields CDR1 KGHSH and CDR2 LQKENI. CDR3 amino acids: CASSSGQPPQPQHF. As DNA, the CDR3 is TGTGCCAGCTCATCGGGACAACCCCCGCAGCCCCAGCATTTT.

V is TRBV15 and J is TRBJ1-5; possibly TRBD1 for D (5 bases). The V gene's germline CDR1 is LNHNV and CDR2 YYDKDF (reference sequence). The CDR3 covers 17 residues. The V end was cut by 0 bases, the J end by 3 bases, with 15 bases between. CDR3 amino acids: CATSRDLGGWYNQPQHF. DNA for the CDR3: TGTGCCACCAGCAGAGATTTGGGGGGATGGTACAATCAGCCCCAGCATTTT. The entire variable domain, with the rest obtained from reference TRBV15 and TRBJ1-5, is as follows: DAMVIQNPRYQVTQFGKPVTLSCSQTLNHNVMYWYQQKSSQAPKLLFHYYDKDFNNEADTPDNFQSRRPNTSFCFLDIRSPGLGDTAMYLCATSRDLGGWYNQPQHFGDGTRLSIL.

J is TRBJ2-5 and V is TRBV6-6, with a tentative D call TRBD2 (5 bases). This CDR3 has 13 residues. Looked up from germline, CDR1 is MNHNY and CDR2 is SVGAGI (reference sequence). With 4 bases removed from V and 2 bases from J, the gap between germline ends came to 8 bases. The CDR3 DNA reads TGTGCCAGCAGTTTACGGGGTCAAGAGACCCAGTACTTC. Its protein is CASSLRGQETQYF.

This chain joins TRBV6-5 and TRBJ2-7; D may be TRBD2 (5 bases). The length of the CDR3 is 13 residues. V was trimmed by 4 bases and J by 5 bases, leaving 12 bases between them. In germline, CDR1 is MNHEY, CDR2 SVGAGI. The CDR3, as DNA: TGTGCCAGCAGTTCCCTCGGGGTCGACGAGCAGTACTTC. It codes for CASSSLGVDEQYF.

The gene calls are TRBV7-9 and TRBJ2-1; 7 nucleotides agree with TRBD2. CDR1 and CDR2 (germline): SEHNR, FQNEAQ (reference sequence). This CDR3 is built from 14 residues. Losses at the gene ends were 2 bases for V and 9 bases for J; bases not matched to a gene: 7. In DNA, the CDR3 is TGTGCCAGCAGCTTATGGGGAGGGTCGGGTGAGCAGTTCTTC. Protein sequence: CASSLWGGSGEQFF.

The chain employs TRBV7-9 and TRBJ2-1; perhaps TRBD2 as D (7 bases). Germline loops: CDR1 SEHNR, CDR2 FQNEAQ (reference sequence). V was trimmed by 4 bases and J by 8 bases, leaving 12 bases between them. This CDR3 has 13 residues. The CDR3 sequence: CASSSGGHDEQFF. DNA of the CDR3: TGTGCCAGCAGCTCGGGGGGCCACGATGAGCAGTTCTTC.

The chain carries TRBV6-5 and TRBJ2-7; 9 bases match TRBD1. The V gene's germline CDR1 is MNHEY and CDR2 SVGAGI. V lost 5 bases and J lost 6; bases outside the gene matches: 11. There are 15 residues in the CDR3. The CDR3 loop reads CASSTTGQGSGEQYF. The DNA for the CDR3 is TGTGCCAGCAGTACGACGGGACAGGGCTCGGGCGAGCAGTACTTC.

A note on this clone: Different DNA sequences within this sample yield the same CDR3. This chain links TRBV27 with TRBJ2-7; D call uncertain. The CDR3 has 13 amino acids. Germline V gene lookup returns CDR1 MNHEY and CDR2 SMNVEV (reference sequence). Trimming removed 5 bases from V and 0 bases from J, with 8 bases in between. The CDR3 protein is CASSIRVSYEQYF. The CDR3 DNA is TGTGCCAGCAGTATTCGGGTCTCCTACGAGCAGTACTTC.

The chain carries TRBV6-1 and TRBJ1-4; 11 bases are shared with TRBD1. The V and J ends lost 5 bases and 8 bases, in that order; junction bases with no gene match: 7. The CDR3 runs to 15 residues. The germline CDR1 and CDR2 sequences are MNHNS and SASEGT. This CDR3 reads CASSRTGTGGEKLFF. DNA for the CDR3: TGTGCCAGCAGTCGAACCGGGACAGGGGGGGAAAAACTGTTTTTT.

This chain links TRBV5-6 with TRBJ1-1; 7 bases map to TRBD1. V dropped 6 bases and J dropped 5; count of bases not matched to a gene: 7. This CDR3 contains 13 residues. Germline CDR1 reads SGHDT; CDR2 reads YYEEEE. The DNA for the CDR3 is TGTGCCAGCAAGGAGGGGGCGTCAACTGAAGCTTTCTTT. This encodes CASKEGASTEAFF.

This chain uses TRBV7-3 with TRBJ2-3, with TRBD1 identical over 9 bases. V dropped 5 bases and J dropped 6; count of bases not matched to a gene: 12. CDR1 and CDR2 (germline): SGHTA, FQGTGA. The CDR3 has 16 residues. The CDR3 loop is CASSPYGTGIGDTQYF. As DNA, the CDR3 is TGTGCCAGCAGCCCCTACGGGACAGGGATAGGTGATACGCAGTATTTT.

V is TRBV28 and J is TRBJ1-6; D possibly corresponds to TRBD1 (5 bases). V lost 4 bases and J 10 bases, leaving 26 bases between the germline ends. CDR3 length equals 18 residues. CDR1 and CDR2 (germline): MDHEN, SYDVKM. The CDR3 sequence is CASSSPRDRERIVSPLHF. The CDR3 DNA is TGTGCCAGCAGTTCCCCCAGGGATCGGGAGAGAATCGTATCACCCCTCCACTTT.

This clone appeared once. The rearrangement links TRBV27 to TRBJ2-3; 9 bases are shared with TRBD2. From germline, CDR1 is MNHEY and CDR2 SMNVEV (reference sequence). The length of the CDR3 is 14 residues. Trimming at V came to 5 bases and at J to 6 bases, leaving 6 bases not matched to a gene. The CDR3 loop is CASSVTSGPDTQYF. Written as DNA, the CDR3 is TGTGCCAGCAGTGTGACTAGCGGTCCGGATACGCAGTATTTT.